The 9 T cell receptor beta chains presented below share a single source sample, sequenced in a study of control samples from healthy donors and cancer patients. Only in-frame clones appear in the TCRdb table, and some are missing; sequencing was by immunoSEQ multiplex PCR. The sample shows under 75,000 clones, roughly 85% of them seen only once. The specimen was blood. All receptors come from a middle-aged man in good health.

The CDR3 region is CATSDSRGPTNEKLFF. In nucleotides, the CDR3 is TGTGCCACCAGTGATAGTAGGGGCCCAACTAATGAAAAACTGTTTTTT. The chain has TRBV24-1 and TRBJ1-4, with a tentative D call TRBD1 (5 bases). The germline CDR1 and CDR2 sequences are KGHDR and SFDVKD. V shed 3 bases and J shed 0 bases, with 10 bases lying between them. This CDR3 region has 16 residues.

This chain joins TRBV2 and TRBJ2-3; TRBD1 might be the D (5 bases). The CDR3 consists of 14 residues. From germline, CDR1 is SNHLY and CDR2 FYNNEI. Deletions cut 0 bases from V and 6 bases from J, with 10 bases between. CDR3 coding DNA: TGTGCCAGCAGTGAAGCCAGGGTGGGGGATACGCAGTATTTT. It yields the protein CASSEARVGDTQYF.

This clone has more than one count but fewer than ten. The V gene is TRBV29-1, the J gene TRBJ1-1; D gene uncertain. The CDR3 contains 13 residues. Germline V lookup: CDR1 SQVTM, CDR2 ANQGSEA. The V gene lost 5 bases and the J gene lost 1 base, with 11 bases spanning the gap. CDR3 DNA sequence: TGCAGCGTTCGGACCGATCAGAACACTGAAGCTTTCTTT. Its protein product is CSVRTDQNTEAFF.

This clone was counted only a few times. V usage is TRBV7-8 and J usage is TRBJ2-1; 9 positions agree with TRBD2. The junction had 8 bases not matched to a gene; V was cut back by 6 bases and J by 5 bases. This CDR3 is built from 15 residues. The germline gives CDR1 SGHVS, CDR2 FQNEAQ. The CDR3 DNA follows: TGTGCCAGCAGACCAAGCGGGAGGTCTCACAATGAGCAGTTCTTC. Translating it yields CASRPSGRSHNEQFF.

V gene TRBV13 combines with J gene TRBJ2-1; TRBD2 agrees at 10 bases. Losses at the gene ends were 9 bases for V and 7 bases for J; bases not matched to a gene: 9. The length of the CDR3 is 14 residues. Germline CDR1 reads PRHDT; CDR2 reads FYEKMQ (reference sequence). The CDR3 nucleotides read TGTGCCAGTATCCTAGCGGGAGATGGAAATGAGCAGTTCTTC. This gives the protein CASILAGDGNEQFF.

V gene TRBV5-8 combines with J gene TRBJ1-6; weak D call: TRBD1 (5 bases). This CDR3 comprises 16 residues. The V end lost 2 bases, the J end lost 9 bases, and 18 bases lay between the germline ends. Germline-derived CDR1 and CDR2 are SGHTS and YDEGEE. The CDR3 DNA reads TGTGCCAGCAGCTTCAACGCAGGGAGACCGGTTTCACCCCTCCACTTT. It encodes CASSFNAGRPVSPLHF.

V and J are TRBV6-5 and TRBJ2-3; a weak D match, TRBD2 (5 bases). Germline loops: CDR1 MNHEY, CDR2 SVGAGI. The V end lost 11 bases, the J end lost 1 base, and 13 bases lay between the germline ends. The CDR3 is 13 amino acids. The CDR3 loop reads CAATSSGTDTQYF. The CDR3 nucleotides are TGTGCCGCTACGAGTAGCGGCACAGATACGCAGTATTTT.

A single count supports this clone. The chain employs TRBV19 and TRBJ2-7; 11 positions agree with TRBD2. In germline, CDR1 is LNHDA, CDR2 SQIVND (reference sequence). Trimming took 4 bases from V and 2 from J; bases not matched to a gene: 4. This CDR3 region has 15 residues. The CDR3 nucleotides read TGTGCCAGTAGTAAACTAGCGGGGGTTCCCTACGAGCAGTACTTC. Translated: CASSKLAGVPYEQYF.

The genes are TRBV5-1 and TRBJ2-7; D tentatively fits TRBD1 or TRBD2 (6 bases each). The germline gives CDR1 SGHRS, CDR2 YFSETQ. The CDR3 has 14 amino acids. V lost 4 bases to trimming and J lost 6 bases, with 17 bases between them. The CDR3 region has the DNA TGCGCCAGCAGCCCGGGGGCTTCGAGGGGCGAGCAGTACTTC. This codes for CASSPGASRGEQYF. The complete variable domain, with remaining parts taken from reference TRBV5-1 and TRBJ2-7, reads KAGVTQTPRYLIKTRGQQVTLSCSPISGHRSVSWYQQTPGQGLQFLFEYFSETQRNKGNFPGRFSGRQFSNSRSEMNVSTLELGDSALYLCASSPGASRGEQYFGPGTRLTVT.